The source of this T cell receptor (beta chain) is a study of OX40 agonist ivuxolimab in advanced cancers. Whole-study context: Patients received intravenous ivuxolimab every 2 weeks at 0.01 to 10 mg/kg. Patients with prior anti-PD-1, anti-PD-L1 or anti-CTLA-4 therapy were eligible; 35% to 45% had some.

This clone occurred a few times. Antigen: not known. Study-level findings and limits: Among T cells, CD8+ cells averaged more expanded clones than CD4+ cells.

TCRdb keeps only in-frame clones here, not all; method: immunoSEQ multiplex PCR. In the table there are about 73,000 clones, around 87% of which are singletons. Trimming removed 5 bases from V and 4 bases from J; junction bases left unmatched: 8. The CDR3 runs to 15 residues. CDR1 is SGHDN and CDR2 is FVKESK in the germline V gene. V usage is TRBV14 and J usage is TRBJ2-3, with TRBD2 matching 8 bases. The source of this sequence is an adult with an advanced solid tumor such as melanoma, head and neck, liver or kidney cancer. The sequenced sample was CD4+ or CD8+ T cells sorted from blood, obtained in a trial of the OX40 agonist ivuxolimab. DNA of the CDR3: TGTGCCAGCAGCGCCTATAGCGGGAAGGCAGATACGCAGTATTTT. It yields the protein CASSAYSGKADTQYF.